This entry lists 25 T cell receptor beta chains sequenced from one sample in a study of cytomegalovirus exposure and HLA in healthy donors. Both 60 Vbeta primers and 13 Jbeta primers went into the PCR. TCRdb's copy holds only in-frame clones and misses some; the assay was immunoSEQ multiplex PCR. The table has around 200,000 clones, roughly 81% seen once; the top ten hold about 3.1%. Material: PBMCs. The receptors here all came from a woman in her twenties or thirties in good health and CMV-seropositive.

This clone was observed a few times. The rearrangement links TRBV7-9 to TRBJ2-1; D not certain. The CDR3 length is 13 residues. V lost 5 bases and J 4 bases, leaving 9 bases between the germline ends. Per the germline V gene, CDR1 is SEHNR and CDR2 is FQNEAQ (reference sequence). In DNA, the CDR3 is TGTGCCAGCAGCGATAGTAGATACAATGAGCAGTTCTTC. It specifies CASSDSRYNEQFF.

This clone was recorded only once. The genes are TRBV5-1 and TRBJ2-2; no reliable D call. Germline CDR1 reads SGHRS; CDR2 reads YFSETQ. Trimming removed 1 base from V and 0 bases from J, with 7 bases in between. The CDR3 has 15 amino acids. The CDR3 here is CASSLTVTNTGELFF. The CDR3 DNA reads TGCGCCAGCAGCTTGACAGTTACGAACACCGGGGAGCTGTTTTTT.

The CDR3, as DNA: TGTGCCAGCACCTCGGGACTAGTAGTCAATGAGCAGTTCTTC. It encodes CASTSGLVVNEQFF. The chain carries TRBV7-9 and TRBJ2-1; 8 nucleotides align to TRBD2. V was clipped by 7 bases and J by 6 bases; unmatched bases: 8. The CDR3 sequence is 14 residues long. Germline V gene lookup returns CDR1 SEHNR and CDR2 FQNEAQ (reference sequence).

This clone turned up a few times. The chain employs TRBV28 and TRBJ2-7, with D possibly matching TRBD2 (5 bases). CDR1 is MDHEN, CDR2 SYDVKM, per germline. Trimming left V 6 bases short and J 3 bases short, with 12 bases between. The CDR3 loop spans 13 amino acids. CDR3 DNA: TGTGCCAGCAGACGGAGGCCCAACTACGAGCAGTACTTC. Its protein product is CASRRRPNYEQYF.

The V call is TRBV19, the J call TRBJ2-7; 7 bases align to TRBD2. Germline V CDR1 and CDR2: LNHDA, SQIVND (reference sequence). The length of the CDR3 is 14 residues. V lost 5 bases and J lost 2; bases outside the gene matches: 6. The CDR3 nucleotides read TGTGCCAGTAGTGTTAGCGGGCCGGCCTACGAGCAGTACTTC. Translating it yields CASSVSGPAYEQYF.

The chain employs TRBV19 and TRBJ1-1; D perhaps matches TRBD1 (5 bases). Germline loops: CDR1 LNHDA, CDR2 SQIVND (reference sequence). V shed 6 bases and J shed 7 bases, with 15 bases lying between them. The CDR3 spans 13 residues. The CDR3 reads CASRVGHASEAFF. The CDR3 bases are TGTGCCAGTAGGGTTGGACACGCCAGTGAAGCTTTCTTT.

The rearrangement joins TRBV27 to TRBJ2-7; TRBD2 might be the D (7 bases). Germline lookup yields CDR1 MNHEY and CDR2 SMNVEV (reference sequence). The V and J ends lost 11 bases and 7 bases respectively, with 15 bases between them. The CDR3 spans 11 residues. Here the CDR3 reads CAAGGAGEQYF. The CDR3 DNA follows: TGTGCCGCTGGGGGGGCGGGGGAGCAGTACTTC.

Only a few counts were recorded for this clone. The chain is built from TRBV28 and TRBJ1-1; 11 positions match TRBD1. Germline V gene data show CDR1 as MDHEN and CDR2 as SYDVKM. The CDR3 is 16 residues long. V lost 4 bases, J lost 8 bases, and 12 bases stayed unmatched. The DNA for the CDR3 is TGTGCCAGCAGTTCCGGACAGGGGGCCTCGAGTGGGGAAGCTTTCTTT. Translating gives CASSSGQGASSGEAFF.

The CDR3 loop is CASTGTSGLETQYF. CDR3 sequence (DNA): TGTGCCAGCACCGGGACTAGCGGGTTAGAGACCCAGTACTTC. The chain uses TRBV6-6 and TRBJ2-5, with 12 bases aligning to TRBD2. CDR1 and CDR2 (germline): MNHNY, SVGAGI (reference sequence). Unmatched junction bases numbered 4, after V lost 7 bases and J lost 4 bases. The CDR3 sequence is 14 residues long.

The sample holds one count of this clone. The V call is TRBV7-9, the J call TRBJ1-4, with D tentatively TRBD1 (6 bases). CDR3 size: 14 residues. V shed 2 bases and J shed 7 bases, with 11 bases lying between them. CDR1 and CDR2 from the germline V gene are SEHNR and FQNEAQ (reference sequence). CDR3 nucleotide sequence: TGTGCCAGCAGCTTACAGGGGATTCGTGAAAAACTGTTTTTT. Its protein is CASSLQGIREKLFF.

The gene calls are TRBV4-2 and TRBJ1-5, with D perhaps matching TRBD1 (5 bases). CDR3 length: 18 residues. With 1 base removed from V and 8 bases from J, the gap between germline ends came to 24 bases. Germline CDR1 and CDR2: LGHNA and YNFKEQ. The DNA of the CDR3 is TGTGCCAGCAGCCAAGGAGGGGTAGCAGGAGGGTTTACAGAGCCCCAGCATTTT. Protein: CASSQGGVAGGFTEPQHF.

This rearrangement joins TRBV5-1 to TRBJ2-2, with D possibly matching TRBD1 (6 bases). CDR1 and CDR2 (germline): SGHRS, YFSETQ. CDR3 length equals 15 residues. The V end lost 5 bases, the J end lost 3 bases, and 14 bases lay between the germline ends. The CDR3 loop reads CASRGADFDTGELFF. The CDR3, as DNA: TGCGCCAGCAGGGGGGCGGACTTTGACACCGGGGAGCTGTTTTTT.

The CDR3 nucleotides read TGTGCCAGCAGAGCTAGCGGGAATTCCTACAATGAGCAGTTCTTC. Amino acids: CASRASGNSYNEQFF. The V gene is TRBV6-6, the J gene TRBJ2-1; TRBD2 aligns across 9 bases. Germline V lookup: CDR1 MNHNY, CDR2 SVGAGI (reference sequence). V gave up 6 bases and J gave up 1 base; unmatched junction bases: 4. The CDR3 spans 15 residues.

About this clone: Other DNA variants within this sample encode the same CDR3. The gene calls are TRBV13 and TRBJ1-1, with no clear D. This CDR3 has 13 amino acids. V lost 6 bases, J lost 5 bases, and 13 bases lay in between. Germline CDR1 PRHDT, CDR2 FYEKMQ (reference sequence). The CDR3 loop reads CASRRTGNTEAFF. CDR3 DNA: TGTGCCAGCAGGCGGACGGGGAATACTGAAGCTTTCTTT.

The chain has TRBV5-4 and TRBJ1-1, with no clear D. The CDR3 runs 14 residues. Trimming left V 0 bases short and J 1 base short, with 7 bases between. Germline values: CDR1 SGHNT, CDR2 YYREEE (reference sequence). CDR3 in DNA: TGTGCCAGCAGCTTGGGAGGGAGGAACACTGAAGCTTTCTTT. Translation: CASSLGGRNTEAFF.

The chain carries TRBV6-1 and TRBJ2-1, with a weak D call TRBD2 (6 bases). Germline CDR1 reads MNHNS; CDR2 reads SASEGT. V shed 0 bases and J shed 8 bases, with 11 bases lying between them. The CDR3 extends over 14 amino acids. The CDR3 DNA reads as TGTGCCAGCAGTGAAGCGGGAGGCAGGGATGAGCAGTTCTTC. Translating gives CASSEAGGRDEQFF.

This clone appeared a few times. The chain is built from TRBV10-2 and TRBJ2-5; 7 bases match TRBD2. CDR1 and CDR2 (germline): WSHSY, SAAADI. The V and J ends lost 7 bases and 5 bases, in that order; junction bases with no gene match: 4. The CDR3 is 12 amino acids. Here the CDR3 DNA reads TGCGCCAGCACTCCGGGAGGCGAGACCCAGTACTTC. Residues: CASTPGGETQYF.

The chain has TRBV7-9 and TRBJ1-1; 8 bases map to TRBD1. This CDR3 is built from 16 residues. V was clipped by 5 bases and J by 1 base; unmatched bases: 9. The germline V gene encodes CDR1 SEHNR and CDR2 FQNEAQ (reference sequence). This CDR3 is CASSAGGTGANTEAFF. CDR3 sequence (DNA): TGTGCCAGCAGCGCAGGGGGCACGGGTGCGAACACTGAAGCTTTCTTT.

The chain uses TRBV7-9 and TRBJ2-5; 11 bases are shared with TRBD1. The CDR3 length is 15 residues. CDR1 is SEHNR and CDR2 is FQNEAQ in the germline V gene (reference sequence). Unmatched junction bases numbered 5, after V lost 4 bases and J lost 4 bases. The CDR3 DNA reads as TGTGCCAGCAGCTACGCGGGACAGGGGGTAGAGACCCAGTACTTC. Translation: CASSYAGQGVETQYF.

The genes are TRBV5-1 and TRBJ2-7; 7 bases line up with TRBD1. The ends lost 7 bases at V and 5 bases at J; junction bases unmatched: 9. This CDR3 has 13 amino acids. Per the germline V gene, CDR1 is SGHRS and CDR2 is YFSETQ. CDR3 sequence (DNA): TGCGCCAGCGGACAACAGGGGCGGGACGAGCAGTACTTC. This codes for CASGQQGRDEQYF. Supplemented by reference TRBV5-1 and TRBJ2-7, the full variable domain reads KAGVTQTPRYLIKTRGQQVTLSCSPISGHRSVSWYQQTPGQGLQFLFEYFSETQRNKGNFPGRFSGRQFSNSRSEMNVSTLELGDSALYLCASGQQGRDEQYFGPGTRLTVT.

This chain joins TRBV27 and TRBJ2-3; possibly TRBD2 for D (5 bases). CDR1 MNHEY and CDR2 SMNVEV come from the germline V gene (reference sequence). The CDR3 covers 14 residues. V was shortened by 2 bases and J by 6 bases, with 12 bases between the two germline ends. As DNA, the CDR3 is TGTGCCAGCAGTTTAAAACTAGTTCGGGATACGCAGTATTTT. It encodes CASSLKLVRDTQYF.

For this clone: The identical CDR3 is also encoded by other nucleotide sequences in the sample. This chain joins TRBV7-9 and TRBJ2-1; no clear D. Germline V gene sequence: CDR1 SEHNR, CDR2 FQNEAQ (reference sequence). CDR3 length: 13 amino acids. V shed 1 base and J shed 6 bases, with 7 bases lying between them. In DNA form, the CDR3 reads TGTGCCAGCAGCTTAGGGGCCGGCAATGAGCAGTTCTTC. Translated: CASSLGAGNEQFF.

The chain has TRBV27 and TRBJ2-5, with TRBD1 matching 8 bases. V trimming: 6 bases; J trimming: 4 bases; junction bases outside the gene matches: 16. The germline V gene has CDR1 MNHEY and CDR2 SMNVEV (reference sequence). CDR3 length equals 17 residues. The CDR3 here is CASRPGQGSLGRETQYF. As DNA, the CDR3 is TGTGCCAGCAGGCCAGGACAGGGATCCCTCGGAAGAGAGACCCAGTACTTC.

The V call is TRBV6-4, the J call TRBJ2-1; 8 nucleotides agree with TRBD2. The V segment lost 3 bases and the J segment 5 bases; nucleotides outside the gene matches: 9. The CDR3 has 16 amino acids. CDR1 MRHNA and CDR2 SNTAGT come from the germline V gene. CDR3 protein: CASSDQAGVVHNEQFF. CDR3 sequence (DNA): TGTGCCAGCAGTGATCAAGCGGGAGTTGTACACAATGAGCAGTTCTTC.

This chain uses TRBV5-4 with TRBJ2-5, with D perhaps TRBD2 (5 bases). The DNA end lines up better with TRBJ2-7; the J call may be wrong. This CDR3 region has 13 residues. Germline V CDR1 and CDR2: SGHNT, YYREEE (reference sequence). The DNA of the CDR3 is TGTGCCAGCAGCTTGGGGGAGAGGTACGAGCAGTACTTC. Protein: CASSLGERYEQYF.